The 8 T cell receptor beta chains listed next were all sequenced from one sample in a study of cytomegalovirus exposure and HLA in healthy donors. The PCR ran on 60 Vbeta and 13 Jbeta primers. Sequencing used immunoSEQ multiplex PCR; TCRdb keeps in-frame clones, though not all of them. The sample yields 150,000 to 180,000 clones, under 85% seen once. Sample: PBMCs. Receptors were obtained from a man aged 18 to 35 in good health and CMV-seronegative.

This chain links TRBV5-1 with TRBJ2-1; tentatively, D is TRBD2 (6 bases). Trimming took off 3 bases at V and 6 bases at J, with 13 bases between the two ends. Germline V gives CDR1 SGHRS, CDR2 YFSETQ. This CDR3 contains 14 residues. The CDR3 spells CASSSSGGINEQFF. CDR3 coding DNA: TGCGCCAGCAGCTCCTCCGGGGGTATCAATGAGCAGTTCTTC.

The V gene is TRBV21-1, the J gene TRBJ1-1. TRBV21-1 is marked as a pseudogene. The CDR3 consists of 15 residues. CDR3 in amino acids: CASSKWARRVTEAFF. The CDR3 DNA reads as TGTGCCAGCAGCAAATGGGCCCGGCGGGTCACTGAAGCTTTCTTT.

V is TRBV2 and J is TRBJ1-2, with 7 bases identical to TRBD1. Looked up from germline, CDR1 is SNHLY and CDR2 is FYNNEI. This CDR3 is 14 amino acids long. The V segment lost 7 bases and the J segment 5 bases; nucleotides outside the gene matches: 10. This CDR3 is CASNRQGVGYGYTF. The CDR3 coding sequence is TGTGCCAGCAACCGACAGGGAGTAGGGTATGGCTACACCTTC.

The CDR3 nucleotides read TGTGCCAGCAGCTTAATAACAGGGGGCTCCGGGGAGCTGTTTTTT. Translation: CASSLITGGSGELFF. This sequence joins TRBV7-6 and TRBJ2-2; 9 bases fit TRBD1. The germline CDR1 and CDR2 sequences are SGHVS and FNYEAQ. The CDR3 is made up of 15 amino acids. The trim removed 2 bases at V and 6 bases at J, leaving 4 bases unmatched.

The CDR3 DNA reads as TGCGCCAGCAGCCGATCACAGGTTTACGAGCAGTACTTC. This gives the protein CASSRSQVYEQYF. The chain combines TRBV4-1 with TRBJ2-5, with D perhaps matching TRBD1 (5 bases). The assigned J gene may be wrong: the sequence end matches TRBJ2-7 better. Germline CDR1 MGHRA, CDR2 YSYEKL. The CDR3 length is 13 residues.

The V call is TRBV20-1, the J call TRBJ2-7; D unresolved. CDR1 is DFQATT and CDR2 is SNEGSKA in the germline V gene (reference sequence). V was trimmed by 6 bases and J by 3 bases, leaving 9 bases between them. The CDR3 contains 11 residues. CDR3 sequence: CSALKDYEQYV. In DNA form, the CDR3 reads TGCAGTGCCCTAAAGGACTACGAGCAGTACGTC.

The J gene is TRBJ2-7, the V gene TRBV6-6, with TRBD1 identical over 10 bases. This CDR3 has 13 residues. Losses at the gene ends were 4 bases for V and 5 bases for J; bases not matched to a gene: 2. Germline V gene data show CDR1 as MNHNY and CDR2 as SVGAGI (reference sequence). CDR3 nucleotide sequence: TGTGCCAGCAGTTCCGGGACAGGGGACGAGCAGTACGTC. Translating it yields CASSSGTGDEQYV.

The chain is built from TRBV9 and TRBJ2-7; D perhaps matches TRBD1 (7 bases). The CDR3 length is 15 residues. Germline loops: CDR1 SGDLS, CDR2 YYNGEE. V lost 2 bases and J 0 bases, leaving 12 bases between the germline ends. This CDR3 is CASSVQGGPSYEQYF. The CDR3 nucleotides read TGTGCCAGCAGCGTGCAGGGGGGCCCCTCCTACGAGCAGTACTTC.